This T cell receptor (beta chain) was found in a study of cytotoxic CD8 clonotypes in ibrutinib-treated CLL (dated by TCRdb to the early 2020s). Describing the broader study: The cohort had about a dozen relapsed/refractory and 15 treatment-naive patients; some 17 were IGHV unmutated. Longitudinal samples were obtainable from about 30% of the roughly 86 participants in the trial. Responses were partial in 25 or so patients and complete in 2; after median about 70 months follow-up, about 15 stayed in remission and about twelve progressed. Response samples were obtained after a median of around 11 months of treatment, with a range of about 6 to 40 months. Patients were still on ibrutinib when every remission and progressive disease sample was collected. On average, each sample yielded approximately 250,000 productive templates and tens of thousands of productive rearrangements. Cryopreserved peripheral blood mononuclear cells were collected at three points: before therapy, at response, and at either sustained remission or disease progression. Points the paper makes about the study in general: An increase in clonality was observed at ibrutinib response, with clonality remaining stable during sustained remission and falling back toward baseline at progression. Baseline clonality exceeded that of age-matched healthy donors and correlated strongly with circulating CD8+ T-cell counts. Public clonotypes were rare and either contracted or stayed stable during treatment, and the rise in clonality at ibrutinib response reflected the expansion of private clonotypes. Lymph node repertoires were not examined, and the timing of sampling was not matched between patients in sustained remission and those whose disease progressed.

Each clonotype received, on average, approximately 9.9x coverage in deep resolution sequencing performed on a MiSeq, where the target depth lay between 1 in 1 million and 1 in 200,000 T cells. The immunoSEQ hsTCRB Kit was used to generate TCR beta libraries. The paper's data handling went like this. Data were analyzed with ImmunoSEQ Data Assistant and ImmunoSEQ Analyzer, with V, D and J genes assigned per IMGT definitions. Clonality was computed as one minus normalized Shannon entropy of productive rearrangement frequencies, ranging from 0 to 1. Only overrepresented clonotypes making up at least 0.05% of the repertoire of each patient were included in the public clonotype analysis. Thirteen age-matched healthy donor repertoires from immuneACCESS served as clonality controls. TCRdb stores this immuneACCESS table with in-frame sequences only. Part of the clones is absent; in the studies checked, under half of the shortfall reflects unresolved V genes, and no reason is known for the rest. The DNA was the basis for D and trimming; V, J and clone size are from that table. This sample lists over 200,000 clones; about 75% were detected once. Of the sample, approximately 6% is held by the ten largest clones.

V is trimmed back by 6 bases and J by 3 bases, and the junction contains 4 bases that no gene match accounts for. From a lookup of the germline V gene (reference sequence), CDR1 and CDR2 are MNHNY and SVGAGI. Including the terminal cysteine and phenylalanine, the CDR3 comprises 16 residues. This entry keeps only the CDR3 DNA: 48 bases, framed from base 1. As to this clone: No antigen is known for it. One base away there is no much larger clone; base qualities are not given.

The label giving this sample's time point can be read as: 12 to 13 months on ibrutinib. For TCR beta library preparation, roughly 2.2 micrograms of genomic DNA was extracted from cryopreserved PBMCs. Longitudinal blood samples from CLL patients receiving ibrutinib monotherapy were subjected to high-throughput TCR beta sequencing. The patients took part in an open-label, single-center phase 2 trial of ibrutinib monotherapy. This sequence originates from a human donor with chronic lymphocytic leukemia. The chain was built from TRBV6-6 and TRBJ2-1; TRBD2 matches 14 bases in the middle. The material sequenced was PBMCs, taken after 12 months of ibrutinib treatment. The nucleotides read TGTGCCAGCAGCAGACTAGCGGGAGGGGACTACAATGAGCAGTTCTTC. Translation gives CASSRLAGGDYNEQFF.